The 10 T cell receptor beta chains listed next were all sequenced from one sample in a study of shared clonotypes between healthy human individuals. Some clones are missing from TCRdb's copy, which holds only in-frame ones; the method was immunoSEQ multiplex PCR. Altogether about 1 million clones are present, about 76% being singletons, with the ten largest covering about 1.5%. Sequenced input: memory CD4+ T cells sorted from blood. The sample's subset: CD45RA-negative fraction. Receptor source: a man aged 18 to 29 in good health.

The V and J genes are TRBV28 and TRBJ2-3, with 15 bases identical to TRBD2. The CDR3 has 19 residues. With V trimmed by 6 bases and J by 0 bases, 10 bases remained unmatched. Germline values: CDR1 MDHEN, CDR2 SYDVKM. The chain's CDR3 is CASSRPPGLAGGSTDTQYF. For the CDR3, the DNA is TGTGCCAGCAGCCGCCCCCCGGGACTAGCGGGGGGTAGCACAGATACGCAGTATTTT.

The chain combines TRBV29-1 with TRBJ2-6; the D gene is possibly TRBD1 (6 bases). The CDR3 totals 14 residues. Per the germline V gene, CDR1 is SQVTM and CDR2 is ANQGSEA. The CDR3 coding sequence is TGCAGAGAAACAGGGTCTCCTGGGGCCAACGTCCTGACTTTC. Translation gives CRETGSPGANVLTF.

The gene calls are TRBV11-2 and TRBJ2-2; 7 bases align to TRBD2. Trimming took 1 base from V and 2 from J; bases not matched to a gene: 4. CDR1 is SGHAT and CDR2 is FQNNGV in the germline V gene. This CDR3 spans 16 amino acids. DNA of the CDR3: TGTGCCAGCAGCTTAGCCGGGACTACAAACACCGGGGAGCTGTTTTTT. Its translation is CASSLAGTTNTGELFF. Full variable domain (remainder filled in from reference TRBV11-2 and TRBJ2-2): EAGVAQSPRYKIIEKRQSVAFWCNPISGHATLYWYQQILGQGPKLLIQFQNNGVVDDSQLPKDRFSAERLKGVDSTLKIQPAKLEDSAVYLCASSLAGTTNTGELFFGEGSRLTVL.

The rearrangement uses TRBV30 and TRBJ2-1; 8 positions match TRBD2. CDR1 and CDR2 (germline): GTSNPN, SVGIG (reference sequence). The ends lost 3 bases at V and 13 bases at J; junction bases unmatched: 14. This CDR3 comprises 14 residues. CDR3 sequence (DNA): TGTGCCTGGAGAACGGGACTAGAAGGCTCTGGCCAGTTCTTC. Translating gives CAWRTGLEGSGQFF.

The table lists this clone with a few counts. The V and J genes are TRBV19 and TRBJ1-1; 7 nucleotides align to TRBD1. Germline V gene lookup returns CDR1 LNHDA and CDR2 SQIVND (reference sequence). The ends lost 6 bases at V and 2 bases at J; junction bases unmatched: 9. This CDR3 is built from 15 residues. The CDR3 loop is CASSQSNRGNTEAFF. The CDR3, as DNA: TGTGCCAGTAGCCAATCTAACAGGGGTAACACTGAAGCTTTCTTT. The full variable domain, its missing parts supplied by reference TRBV19 and TRBJ1-1, is DGGITQSPKYLFRKEGQNVTLSCEQNLNHDAMYWYRQDPGQGLRLIYYSQIVNDFQKGDIAEGYSVSREKKESFPLTVTSAQKNPTAFYLCASSQSNRGNTEAFFGQGTRLTVV.

The sample holds a few counts of this clone. The CDR3 DNA reads TGTGCCAGCAGCGTAGGGGGAGGGTATGACACTGAAGCTTTCTTT. Translation gives CASSVGGGYDTEAFF. The chain has TRBV9 and TRBJ1-1; no reliable D call. Germline V gene lookup returns CDR1 SGDLS and CDR2 YYNGEE. The CDR3 covers 15 residues. V lost 0 bases to trimming and J lost 3 bases, with 12 bases between them.

The V gene is TRBV6-1, the J gene TRBJ2-7; 8 bases agree with TRBD1. V lost 7 bases to trimming and J lost 2 bases; unmatched junction nucleotides: 7. The V gene's germline CDR1 is MNHNS and CDR2 SASEGT. The CDR3 contains 14 residues. The CDR3 DNA is TGTGCCAGCACTTCTACAGGGGGACCCTACGAGCAGTACTTC. It codes for CASTSTGGPYEQYF.

The chain links TRBV5-1 to TRBJ2-2; possibly TRBD2 for D (6 bases). This CDR3 has 16 residues. In germline, CDR1 is SGHRS, CDR2 YFSETQ. V was trimmed by 0 bases and J by 6 bases, leaving 15 bases between them. The CDR3 DNA follows: TGCGCCAGCAGCTTGGTAGTGCTAGCGTACGCCGGGGAGCTGTTTTTT. Amino acid sequence: CASSLVVLAYAGELFF.

This chain uses TRBV5-1 with TRBJ2-5; TRBD2 matches 8 bases. CDR3 length: 15 amino acids. Trimming took 2 bases from V and 5 from J; bases not matched to a gene: 8. Germline V gene sequence: CDR1 SGHRS, CDR2 YFSETQ. For the CDR3, the DNA is TGCGCCAGCAGCTTAGAGAGCGGGAGAAGGGAGACCCAGTACTTC. It translates to CASSLESGRRETQYF.

V gene TRBV5-8 combines with J gene TRBJ2-3, with 7 bases aligning to TRBD1. The germline V gene has CDR1 SGHTS and CDR2 YDEGEE. The CDR3 runs 16 residues. V lost 0 bases, J lost 3 bases, and 7 bases stayed unmatched. The CDR3 is CASSLASGGRTDTQYF. The CDR3 DNA is TGTGCCAGCAGCTTGGCTTCAGGGGGTCGGACAGATACGCAGTATTTT. The full variable domain, rest sourced from reference TRBV5-8 and TRBJ2-3, is EAGVTQSPTHLIKTRGQQATLRCSPISGHTSVYWYQQALGLGLQFLLWYDEGEERNRGNFPPRFSGRQFPNYSSELNVNALELEDSALYLCASSLASGGRTDTQYFGPGTRLTVL.